Reported below is one T cell receptor (beta chain). This clone was picked up one time. The antigen this receptor binds is unknown. No base quality values were provided; no much bigger clone lies one nucleotide off. CDR1 and CDR2 (SGHVS, FQNEAQ) derive from the germline V gene. The CDR3, from cysteine to phenylalanine, totals 15 residues. Here the CDR3 DNA is all that survives: 45 bases in frame from base 1. Trimming removed 5 bases from V and 7 bases from J, leaving 18 bases between the germline ends. This record comes from a study of PD-L1 blockade in urothelial cancer (dated by TCRdb to the late 2010s). A note on the overall study: Therapy was started in the mid-2010s for all patients, and atezolizumab 1,200 mg was administered intravenously every 3 weeks. Somatic, immune and clinical correlates of response to PD-L1 blockade with atezolizumab in urothelial cancer were the focus of an exploratory multi-omic analysis. About 85% of the roughly 29 patients were identified as males with urothelial cancer of bladder origin, and a prior smoking history was reported by 18 of 29 patients. Durable clinical benefit was achieved by nine patients and was not achieved by 20 patients. Pretreatment blood TCR-seq was available for twenty-nine patients, at least one posttreatment blood collection was obtained for 24 patients, and tumor TCR-seq was available for 24 patients. Whole exome sequencing and RNA sequencing of pretreatment tumors were performed alongside TCR sequencing in the same patients. Pretreatment tumor samples, along with matched peripheral blood collected serially before and after atezolizumab treatment, underwent TCR sequencing. Durable clinical benefit was defined as progression-free survival longer than 6 months, and TCR features were also tested against progression-free and overall survival. Blood samples gave a median of approximately 150,000 T cells and approximately 80,000 unique TCRs, with a median clonality of approximately 0.08. Blood samples were analyzed at two time points: 3 weeks after treatment start (second dose) and 6 weeks after treatment start. An ECOG performance status of 0 or 1 was recorded for the patients, and 0 to 3 prior chemotherapy regimens had been received by the patients.

Synthetic TCR analog templates were spiked into each PCR to estimate absolute template abundance from read counts. Using the immunoSEQ assay, TCRbeta CDR3 regions were amplified from genomic DNA with bias-controlled V and J gene primers. Sequencing of rearranged TCRbeta segments was performed at approximately 20X coverage. As for the authors' bioinformatics: Sequencing errors were corrected by clustering and CDR3s were annotated against IMGT to assign V, D and J genes. Only productive TCRbeta rearrangements were used in downstream analyses, excluding out-of-frame or stop-codon sequences. To compute clonality, Shannon entropy was normalized by the log of the number of unique productive sequences and then subtracted from one. Clones differing between time points or between blood and tumor were identified using Fisher's exact test with Benjamini-Hochberg correction, with an adjusted p below 0.01 applied as the threshold. TCRdb took over this immuneACCESS table, retaining in-frame rearrangements with V and J assigned. Such tables are incomplete; in checked studies, under half of the missing clones stem from an unresolved V gene, and the remainder is unexplained. V and J calls and clone size follow that table, whereas D and trimming were derived from the DNA. Present in this sample are tens of thousands of clones, around nine tenths of which were seen just once. The top ten hold about 15% of the sample.

What the research found in general, with its limitations: Because the sample size was small (n of about 29) and many exploratory analyses were performed, the results are intended to be hypothesis-generating. Improved progression-free and overall survival was found to be associated with pretreatment peripheral blood TCR clonality below the median. At 3 weeks after the start of treatment, tumor-associated TCR clones in peripheral blood had expanded more in patients with durable benefit (n ≈ 20, p = 0.022).

Taken with the paper, the label for time point translates to: pretreatment peripheral blood. A total of 29 patients with locally advanced or metastatic urothelial carcinoma, treated at Memorial Sloan Kettering on a trial protocol, made up the cohort. Peripheral blood mononuclear cells were collected from each patient pretreatment and during treatment, giving between 1 and 8 total time points per patient. The Qiagen DNeasy Blood extraction kit was used to purify genomic DNA from total PBMCs and tumor samples. PBMCs were collected pretreatment and during treatment and were isolated and stored as previously described.

Source: PBMCs, taken around atezolizumab (anti-PD-L1) treatment. The chain is assembled from TRBV7-8 and TRBJ1-5, with a tentative D gene TRBD1 over 5 matching bases. This sequence originates from a woman aged 60 to 75 with urothelial cancer. This receptor has the CDR3 CASSPPGGGDQPQHF. The nucleotide sequence reads TGTGCCAGCAGCCCCCCCGGCGGGGGAGACCAGCCCCAGCATTTT.